This TCR beta chain was captured by sequencing in a study of shared clonotypes between healthy human individuals. Some clones are missing from TCRdb's copy, which holds only in-frame ones; the method was immunoSEQ multiplex PCR. The sample has about 2.1 million clones; 93% are singletons. For this clone: Other DNA sequences in this specimen translate into the identical CDR3.

The CDR3 runs to 16 residues. V was pared by 1 base and J by 0 bases, with 11 bases between. Per germline, CDR1 MNHEY and CDR2 SMNVEV (reference sequence). Naive CD8 populations comprised CD45RO-negative cells positively selected for CCR7, excluding terminally differentiated effector memory CD45RA+ cells. The sequenced sample was naive CD8+ T cells from PBMCs. This receptor was obtained from a man younger than 35 in good health. Some clones in this sample may be carry-over from other donors' samples. The V call is TRBV27, the J call TRBJ2-3; TRBD2 might be the D (5 bases). CDR3 protein: CASSLLLASSTDTQYF. In DNA form, the CDR3 reads TGTGCCAGCAGTTTATTGCTAGCCTCTAGCACAGATACGCAGTATTTT.